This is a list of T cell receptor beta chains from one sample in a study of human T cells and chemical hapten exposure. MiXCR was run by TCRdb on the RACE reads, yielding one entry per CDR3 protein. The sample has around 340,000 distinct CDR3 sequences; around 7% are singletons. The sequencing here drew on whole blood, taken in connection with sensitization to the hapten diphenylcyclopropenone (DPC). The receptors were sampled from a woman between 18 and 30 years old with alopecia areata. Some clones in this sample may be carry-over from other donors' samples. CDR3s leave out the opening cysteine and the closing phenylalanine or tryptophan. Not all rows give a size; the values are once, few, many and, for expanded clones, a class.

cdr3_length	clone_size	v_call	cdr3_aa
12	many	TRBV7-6	ASSAGGVRDEQF
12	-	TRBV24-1	ATSEWGGGDTQY
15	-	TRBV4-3	ASSQDSGATSTDTQY
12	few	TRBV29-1	SVGGGQYQETQY
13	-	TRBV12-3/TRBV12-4	ASSVLEGGKNIQY
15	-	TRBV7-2	ASSFRELAGGSRTQY
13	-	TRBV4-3	ASSRYGTGSEKLF
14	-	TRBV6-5	ASSYSRTRYNEKLF
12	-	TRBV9	ASSPWTGKETQY
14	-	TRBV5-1	ASSLYRSISYNEQF
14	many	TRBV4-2	ASSQSLRGFVEKLF
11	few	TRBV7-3	ASSLGGGKTQY
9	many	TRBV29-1	SATQVDEQF
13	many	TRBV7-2	ASSLGGSKTNEQF
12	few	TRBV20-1	SANAGTVNEKLF
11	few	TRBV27	ASSSDYGNTQY
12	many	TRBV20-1	SANPGGGADTQY
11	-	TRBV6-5	ASSLRWNTEAF
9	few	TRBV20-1	SARESGTQH
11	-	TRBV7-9	ASSRTESYEQY
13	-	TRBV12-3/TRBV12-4	ASSLAYGGNQPQH
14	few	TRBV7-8	ASSSSGGGSNQPQH
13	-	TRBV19	ASSHISTNTGELF
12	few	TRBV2	ASRETSGANVLT
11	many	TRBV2	ASRYRAADTQY
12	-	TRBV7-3	ASSLRVEGEAQY
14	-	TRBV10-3	AISENSGSGNTEAF
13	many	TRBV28	ASSLQTGGGYEQY
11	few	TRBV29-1	SVDGTGDDEQF
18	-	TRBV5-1	ASSFLPGLAGGANTGELF
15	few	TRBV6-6	ASSYSKVAGDTDTQY
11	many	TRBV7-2	ASSAQTADGYT
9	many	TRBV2	ASRQGTEAF